A selection of T cell receptor beta chains follows, all from one sample in a study of chemoradiotherapy in HPV16-positive cancers. Libraries were prepared by immunoSEQ multiplex PCR; TCRdb keeps only in-frame clonotypes and omits some of them. The sample shows 25,000 to 35,000 clones, about nine tenths of them seen only once. Source: blood, taken from a patient who underwent chemoradiotherapy. The origin of the receptors is a human donor with HPV-associated anogenital cancer. CDR3s include the opening cysteine and the closing phenylalanine or tryptophan. A D gene is named only where the DNA matches it firmly. Clone size is given for some rows only: seen once, a few or many times, or a class if the clone is expanded.

d_call: TRBD2; j_call: TRBJ2-2; clone_size: NA; v_call: TRBV11-2; cdr3_nt: TGTGCCAGCAGCTTAGATCAGGTTAGCGGGGGGGATCTTTTCACCGGGGAGCTGTTTTTT; cdr3_aa: CASSLDQVSGGDLFTGELFF
d_call: NA; j_call: TRBJ2-5; clone_size: once; v_call: TRBV5-8; cdr3_nt: TGTGCCAGCAGCTACCGACAGGGAGGGACCCAGTACTTC; cdr3_aa: CASSYRQGGTQYF
d_call: TRBD1; j_call: TRBJ1-2; clone_size: NA; v_call: TRBV6-5; cdr3_nt: TGTGCCAGCAGTACACCAGGGGGCGCCTATGGCTACACCTTC; cdr3_aa: CASSTPGGAYGYTF
d_call: NA; j_call: TRBJ1-6; clone_size: NA; v_call: TRBV30; cdr3_nt: TGTGCCTGGAGCTTATTCTCCCCAGGGGTTGGGGATTCACCCCTCCACTTT; cdr3_aa: CAWSLFSPGVGDSPLHF
d_call: TRBD2; j_call: TRBJ2-1; clone_size: NA; v_call: TRBV19; cdr3_nt: TGTGCCAGTAGTGTAACTAGCGGGGGGGCTAATGAGCAGTTCTTC; cdr3_aa: CASSVTSGGANEQFF
d_call: NA; j_call: TRBJ2-1; clone_size: NA; v_call: TRBV29-1; cdr3_nt: TGCAGCGTTGACATTGTCAGGAATGAGCAGTTCTTC; cdr3_aa: CSVDIVRNEQFF
d_call: TRBD1; j_call: TRBJ1-2; clone_size: NA; v_call: TRBV18; cdr3_nt: TGTGCCAGCTCACCGGGACAGCAACTTAACTATGGCTACACCTTC; cdr3_aa: CASSPGQQLNYGYTF
d_call: NA; j_call: TRBJ1-1; clone_size: NA; v_call: TRBV5-6; cdr3_nt: TGTGCCAGCAGTCAACCAACACAGAACACTGAAGCTTTCTTT; cdr3_aa: CASSQPTQNTEAFF
d_call: NA; j_call: TRBJ2-3; clone_size: NA; v_call: TRBV5-1; cdr3_nt: TGCGCCAGCAGCGTTACAGATACGCAGTATTTT; cdr3_aa: CASSVTDTQYF
d_call: TRBD1; j_call: TRBJ1-1; clone_size: NA; v_call: TRBV5-8; cdr3_nt: TGTGCCAGCAGCCGTGGGACAGGAAGGCGTACTGAAGCTTTCTTT; cdr3_aa: CASSRGTGRRTEAFF
d_call: NA; j_call: TRBJ1-4; clone_size: NA; v_call: TRBV5-1; cdr3_nt: TGCGCCAGCAGCTTAGGGACGGCGAATGAAAAACTGTTTTTT; cdr3_aa: CASSLGTANEKLFF
d_call: NA; j_call: TRBJ1-2; clone_size: NA; v_call: TRBV5-6; cdr3_nt: TGTGCCAGCAGCAAAGATGTGTCGCTCCCTAACTATGGCTACACCTTC; cdr3_aa: CASSKDVSLPNYGYTF
d_call: NA; j_call: TRBJ1-2; clone_size: NA; v_call: TRBV7-8; cdr3_nt: TGTGCCAGCAGCTTTACGGTGCAGGGTGGCTACACCTTC; cdr3_aa: CASSFTVQGGYTF
d_call: NA; j_call: TRBJ2-2; clone_size: NA; v_call: TRBV2; cdr3_nt: TGTGCCAGCAGTGATCGGGAAAAACAATGGACCGGGGAGCTGTTTTTT; cdr3_aa: CASSDREKQWTGELFF
d_call: TRBD1; j_call: TRBJ2-7; clone_size: NA; v_call: TRBV4-2; cdr3_nt: TGTGCCAGCAGCCAAGGTCTTATGGGGGAGACAGGGGGCGAGCAGTACTTC; cdr3_aa: CASSQGLMGETGGEQYF
d_call: NA; j_call: TRBJ2-3; clone_size: NA; v_call: TRBV5-1; cdr3_nt: TGCGCCAGCAGCCCCGGACAGACCGACACAGATACGCAGTATTTT; cdr3_aa: CASSPGQTDTDTQYF
d_call: NA; j_call: TRBJ2-3; clone_size: NA; v_call: TRBV4-3; cdr3_nt: TGCGCCAGCAGCCAAGGGCCCCCGACGGCTACGCAGTATTTT; cdr3_aa: CASSQGPPTATQYF
d_call: TRBD2; j_call: TRBJ2-3; clone_size: NA; v_call: TRBV30; cdr3_nt: TGTGCCTGGAGTAGCGGGAGCTCGACAGATACGCAGTATTTT; cdr3_aa: CAWSSGSSTDTQYF
d_call: TRBD2; j_call: TRBJ2-2; clone_size: NA; v_call: TRBV5-6; cdr3_nt: TGTGCCAGCAGCTTGGCCCCTAGCGGGGGAACCGGGGAGCTGTTTTTT; cdr3_aa: CASSLAPSGGTGELFF
d_call: NA; j_call: TRBJ2-3; clone_size: once; v_call: TRBV27; cdr3_nt: TGTGCCAGCAGTTCCTGGGACTCCAGCACAGATACGCAGTATTTT; cdr3_aa: CASSSWDSSTDTQYF
d_call: TRBD2; j_call: TRBJ2-3; clone_size: NA; v_call: TRBV5-1; cdr3_nt: TGCGCCAGCAGCCCCAGACTAGCGGGGGGCTATGGGAATACGCAGTATTTT; cdr3_aa: CASSPRLAGGYGNTQYF
d_call: TRBD2; j_call: TRBJ2-7; clone_size: NA; v_call: TRBV5-6; cdr3_nt: TGTGCCAGCAGTTATGGACTAGCGGGATTCTACGAGCAGTACTTC; cdr3_aa: CASSYGLAGFYEQYF
d_call: TRBD2; j_call: TRBJ2-5; clone_size: NA; v_call: TRBV29-1; cdr3_nt: TGCAGCGCGGGCGGACTAGCGGGGCTTACGGGGCGGGGCGAGACCCAGTACTTC; cdr3_aa: CSAGGLAGLTGRGETQYF
d_call: NA; j_call: TRBJ1-1; clone_size: NA; v_call: TRBV5-1; cdr3_nt: TGCGCCAGCAGCTTGGCCAACCCAATTGAAGCTTTCTTT; cdr3_aa: CASSLANPIEAFF
d_call: TRBD1; j_call: TRBJ1-6; clone_size: NA; v_call: TRBV6-5; cdr3_nt: TGTGCCAGCAGTTACGACAGGGGAAATTCACCCCTCCACTTT; cdr3_aa: CASSYDRGNSPLHF